This T cell receptor beta chain is drawn from a study of T cells after yellow fever vaccination. Study-wide findings and caveats: The booster response re-showed most primary clones: 96% CD4, more than 80% CD8. Across the CD4 and CD8 compartments, a small share of clonotypes was present in both.

TCRdb reprocessed the 5' RACE reads with MiXCR, giving one entry per CDR3 protein. The repertoire consists of 300,000 to 400,000 distinct CDR3 sequences, with roughly 4.3% occurring once and the leading ten covering about 24%. V was shortened by 4 bases and J by 5 bases, with 8 bases between the two germline ends. CDR1 and CDR2 (germline): DFQATT, SNEGSKA (reference sequence). The CDR3 has 11 amino acids. Of note for this clonotype: The antigen is not known.

The sequence came from a man aged 18 to 35 who received the YFV17D yellow fever vaccine. J is TRBJ2-5 and V is TRBV20-1, with D possibly TRBD2 on 5 matching bases. The specimen comprised PBMCs, sampled 5 days after the yellow fever booster vaccination. Here the CDR3 reads CSAKLGETQYF. CDR3 DNA: TGCAGTGCTAAACTAGGGGAGACCCAGTACTTC.